Listed below are T cell receptor beta chains from one sample, sequenced in a study of blood T cell repertoires in COVID-19. Using immunoSEQ multiplex PCR, the repertoire was profiled, and TCRdb retains in-frame clones only, with some absent. Here the sample spans 65,000 to 95,000 clones, 80% to 90% being singletons. Sample: peripheral blood. Every receptor here comes from an elderly man with acute or convalescent COVID-19. CDR3s include the opening cysteine and the closing phenylalanine or tryptophan. A D gene is named only where the DNA matches it firmly. Some rows have no size entry. The others give once, few or many, or a class for an expanded clone.

v_call: TRBV7-9
cdr3_length: 16
j_call: TRBJ1-1
clone_size: .
d_call: .
cdr3_aa: CASSLGRVGPGTEAFF
cdr3_nt: TGTGCCAGCAGCTTAGGGCGCGTGGGGCCGGGTACTGAAGCTTTCTTT

v_call: TRBV24-1
cdr3_length: 12
j_call: TRBJ1-1
clone_size: .
d_call: .
cdr3_aa: CATAGVNTEAFF
cdr3_nt: TGTGCCACGGCGGGAGTGAACACTGAAGCTTTCTTT

v_call: TRBV9
cdr3_length: 15
j_call: TRBJ2-2
clone_size: .
d_call: TRBD1
cdr3_aa: CASSARQGSTGELFF
cdr3_nt: TGTGCCAGCAGCGCGAGACAGGGTTCGACCGGGGAGCTGTTTTTT

v_call: TRBV19
cdr3_length: 13
j_call: TRBJ1-5
clone_size: .
d_call: .
cdr3_aa: CASSMQGNQPQHF
cdr3_nt: TGTGCCAGTAGTATGCAGGGGAATCAGCCCCAGCATTTT

v_call: TRBV18
cdr3_length: 16
j_call: TRBJ2-1
clone_size: .
d_call: TRBD1
cdr3_aa: CASSPPTGGLYNEQFF
cdr3_nt: TGTGCCAGCTCACCACCGACAGGGGGCCTCTACAATGAGCAGTTCTTC

v_call: TRBV24-1
cdr3_length: 15
j_call: TRBJ2-7
clone_size: .
d_call: TRBD2
cdr3_aa: CATTQGLAGGYEQYF
cdr3_nt: TGTGCCACCACCCAGGGACTAGCGGGAGGATACGAGCAGTACTTC

v_call: TRBV28
cdr3_length: 14
j_call: TRBJ1-1
clone_size: .
d_call: TRBD1
cdr3_aa: CASSLTREGARAFF
cdr3_nt: TGTGCCAGCAGTTTAACCCGCGAGGGGGCGCGGGCTTTCTTT

v_call: TRBV5-1
cdr3_length: 14
j_call: TRBJ1-4
clone_size: .
d_call: .
cdr3_aa: CASSLGAEGEKLFF
cdr3_nt: TGCGCCAGCAGCTTGGGGGCCGAAGGTGAAAAACTGTTTTTT

v_call: TRBV27
cdr3_length: 13
j_call: TRBJ2-1
clone_size: .
d_call: .
cdr3_aa: CASSLHRYNEQFF
cdr3_nt: TGTGCCAGCAGTTTACACAGATACAATGAGCAGTTCTTC

v_call: TRBV3-1/TRBV3-2
cdr3_length: 14
j_call: TRBJ2-5
clone_size: .
d_call: TRBD2
cdr3_aa: CASSLGTSGETQYF
cdr3_nt: TGTGCCAGCAGCCTCGGGACTAGCGGGGAGACCCAGTACTTC

v_call: TRBV3-1/TRBV3-2
cdr3_length: 15
j_call: TRBJ2-5
clone_size: .
d_call: .
cdr3_aa: CASSQETGRQETQYF
cdr3_nt: TGTGCCAGCAGCCAAGAAACAGGGCGGCAAGAGACCCAGTACTTC

v_call: TRBV9
cdr3_length: 13
j_call: TRBJ1-2
clone_size: .
d_call: .
cdr3_aa: CASSVEGLGGYTF
cdr3_nt: TGTGCCAGCAGCGTAGAAGGCCTGGGCGGCTACACCTTC

v_call: TRBV29-1
cdr3_length: 12
j_call: TRBJ1-2
clone_size: .
d_call: .
cdr3_aa: CSAREGGGGYTF
cdr3_nt: TGCAGCGCCCGTGAGGGGGGGGGAGGCTACACCTTC

v_call: TRBV7-3
cdr3_length: 15
j_call: TRBJ2-3
clone_size: .
d_call: .
cdr3_aa: CASGAVPGSTDTQYF
cdr3_nt: TGTGCCAGCGGAGCGGTCCCAGGAAGCACAGATACGCAGTATTTT

v_call: TRBV6-6
cdr3_length: 16
j_call: TRBJ2-3
clone_size: once
d_call: .
cdr3_aa: CASSYGLRQGGDTQYF
cdr3_nt: TGTGCCAGCAGTTACGGTCTGAGGCAGGGGGGAGATACGCAGTATTTT

v_call: TRBV12-5
cdr3_length: 15
j_call: TRBJ2-7
clone_size: .
d_call: .
cdr3_aa: CASGSEGGVSYEQYF
cdr3_nt: TGTGCTAGTGGTTCCGAGGGGGGGGTCTCCTACGAGCAGTACTTC

v_call: TRBV2
cdr3_length: 15
j_call: TRBJ2-3
clone_size: .
d_call: TRBD2
cdr3_aa: CATQGREGPIDTQYF
cdr3_nt: TGTGCCACCCAGGGAAGGGAGGGGCCCATTGATACGCAGTATTTT

v_call: TRBV20-1
cdr3_length: 11
j_call: TRBJ2-3
clone_size: .
d_call: .
cdr3_aa: CSALRGDTQYF
cdr3_nt: TGCAGTGCCCTCAGAGGGGATACGCAGTATTTT

v_call: TRBV24-1
cdr3_length: 15
j_call: TRBJ1-2
clone_size: .
d_call: TRBD1
cdr3_aa: CATSDPGQGAGGYTF
cdr3_nt: TGTGCCACCAGTGACCCGGGACAGGGGGCCGGTGGCTACACCTTC

v_call: TRBV11-3
cdr3_length: 14
j_call: TRBJ2-1
clone_size: .
d_call: TRBD1
cdr3_aa: CASSSGQGNNEQFF
cdr3_nt: TGTGCCAGCAGCTCGGGACAGGGAAACAATGAGCAGTTCTTC

v_call: TRBV7-3
cdr3_length: 16
j_call: TRBJ2-3
clone_size: .
d_call: TRBD2
cdr3_aa: CASSQGLAGRLDTQYF
cdr3_nt: TGTGCCAGCAGCCAGGGACTAGCGGGAAGGCTAGATACGCAGTATTTT

v_call: TRBV5-1
cdr3_length: 15
j_call: TRBJ1-1
clone_size: .
d_call: .
cdr3_aa: CASSLVQRGGTEAFF
cdr3_nt: TGCGCCAGCAGCTTGGTTCAAAGGGGTGGCACTGAAGCTTTCTTT

v_call: TRBV7-9
cdr3_length: 16
j_call: TRBJ2-7
clone_size: .
d_call: .
cdr3_aa: CASSPKIGDSSYEQYF
cdr3_nt: TGTGCCAGCAGCCCAAAGATAGGTGACAGCTCCTACGAGCAGTACTTC

v_call: TRBV4-1
cdr3_length: 13
j_call: TRBJ1-1
clone_size: .
d_call: .
cdr3_aa: CASSPGDNTEAFF
cdr3_nt: TGCGCCAGCAGCCCAGGCGATAACACTGAAGCTTTCTTT

v_call: TRBV19
cdr3_length: 19
j_call: TRBJ1-6
clone_size: .
d_call: TRBD1
cdr3_aa: CASSIRMTGGSSYNSPLHF
cdr3_nt: TGTGCCAGTAGTATCCGGATGACAGGGGGCAGCTCCTATAATTCACCCCTCCACTTT

v_call: TRBV2
cdr3_length: 12
j_call: TRBJ1-2
clone_size: .
d_call: .
cdr3_aa: CASSEAAGGYTF
cdr3_nt: TGTGCCAGCAGTGAAGCCGCGGGAGGCTACACCTTC

v_call: TRBV19
cdr3_length: 14
j_call: TRBJ1-6
clone_size: .
d_call: TRBD1
cdr3_aa: CASSIATGKSPLHF
cdr3_nt: TGTGCCAGTAGTATTGCGACAGGGAAATCACCCCTCCACTTT

v_call: TRBV7-8
cdr3_length: 16
j_call: TRBJ2-5
clone_size: .
d_call: .
cdr3_aa: CASSLAPAGLQETQYF
cdr3_nt: TGTGCCAGCAGCTTAGCTCCCGCAGGGTTACAAGAGACCCAGTACTTC

v_call: TRBV9
cdr3_length: 14
j_call: TRBJ2-7
clone_size: .
d_call: TRBD1
cdr3_aa: CASSPGTGLYEQYF
cdr3_nt: TGTGCCAGCAGCCCGGGGACAGGTCTCTACGAGCAGTACTTC

v_call: TRBV5-1
cdr3_length: 15
j_call: TRBJ1-2
clone_size: .
d_call: TRBD1
cdr3_aa: CASSFGGTGNYGYTF
cdr3_nt: TGCGCCAGCAGCTTCGGAGGGACAGGAAACTATGGCTACACCTTC

v_call: TRBV5-4
cdr3_length: 14
j_call: TRBJ2-5
clone_size: .
d_call: TRBD1
cdr3_aa: CASSPDRATETQYF
cdr3_nt: TGTGCCAGCAGCCCGGACAGGGCAACCGAGACCCAGTACTTC

v_call: TRBV5-6
cdr3_length: 15
j_call: TRBJ2-6
clone_size: .
d_call: .
cdr3_aa: CASSYRGSGANVLTF
cdr3_nt: TGTGCCAGCAGTTATAGGGGCTCTGGGGCCAACGTCCTGACTTTC

v_call: TRBV7-9
cdr3_length: 16
j_call: TRBJ2-1
clone_size: .
d_call: .
cdr3_aa: CASSFGTPSSYNEQFF
cdr3_nt: TGTGCCAGCAGCTTCGGGACTCCGAGCTCCTACAATGAGCAGTTCTTC

v_call: TRBV5-3
cdr3_length: 20
j_call: TRBJ1-5
clone_size: .
d_call: TRBD1
cdr3_aa: CARSLNWDRETISNNQPQHF
cdr3_nt: TGTGCCAGAAGCTTGAACTGGGACAGGGAGACGATAAGCAACAATCAGCCCCAGCATTTT

v_call: TRBV28
cdr3_length: 15
j_call: TRBJ2-1
clone_size: .
d_call: TRBD1
cdr3_aa: CASSSTGSSYNEQFF
cdr3_nt: TGTGCCAGCAGCTCGACAGGGAGCTCCTACAATGAGCAGTTCTTC

v_call: TRBV5-8
cdr3_length: 18
j_call: TRBJ2-2
clone_size: .
d_call: TRBD2
cdr3_aa: CASRSRLAGGSNTGELFF
cdr3_nt: TGTGCCAGCAGGTCGAGACTAGCGGGAGGCTCGAACACCGGGGAGCTGTTTTTT

v_call: TRBV3-1/TRBV3-2
cdr3_length: 14
j_call: TRBJ2-3
clone_size: .
d_call: TRBD2
cdr3_aa: CASRGLAGVETQYF
cdr3_nt: TGTGCCAGCCGGGGACTAGCGGGAGTCGAGACGCAGTATTTT

v_call: TRBV5-1
cdr3_length: 17
j_call: TRBJ2-2
clone_size: .
d_call: TRBD2
cdr3_aa: CASSLLSGRAGTGELFF
cdr3_nt: TGCGCCAGCAGCTTACTTAGCGGGAGGGCCGGTACCGGGGAGCTGTTTTTT

v_call: TRBV29-1
cdr3_length: 14
j_call: TRBJ2-1
clone_size: .
d_call: .
cdr3_aa: CSVEMGAVYNEQFF
cdr3_nt: TGCAGCGTTGAAATGGGGGCTGTATACAATGAGCAGTTCTTC

v_call: TRBV6-5
cdr3_length: 12
j_call: TRBJ1-5
clone_size: .
d_call: .
cdr3_aa: CASSSGTPPQHF
cdr3_nt: TGTGCCAGCAGTTCTGGCACGCCCCCCCAGCATTTT

v_call: TRBV15
cdr3_length: 16
j_call: TRBJ2-7
clone_size: .
d_call: TRBD2
cdr3_aa: CATSRDDSGRFYEQYF
cdr3_nt: TGTGCCACCAGCAGAGATGACAGCGGGAGGTTTTACGAGCAGTACTTC

v_call: TRBV12-3/TRBV12-4
cdr3_length: 13
j_call: TRBJ2-2
clone_size: .
d_call: .
cdr3_aa: CASWALNTGELFF
cdr3_nt: TGTGCCAGCTGGGCCCTGAACACCGGGGAGCTGTTTTTT

v_call: TRBV13
cdr3_length: 15
j_call: TRBJ2-1
clone_size: .
d_call: TRBD2
cdr3_aa: CASSLRTSSYNEQFF
cdr3_nt: TGTGCCAGCAGCCTACGGACTAGCTCCTACAATGAGCAGTTCTTC

v_call: TRBV12-3/TRBV12-4
cdr3_length: 11
j_call: TRBJ2-7
clone_size: .
d_call: .
cdr3_aa: CASSLSHEQYF
cdr3_nt: TGTGCCAGCAGTTTAAGCCACGAGCAGTACTTC

v_call: TRBV18
cdr3_length: 15
j_call: TRBJ2-1
clone_size: .
d_call: .
cdr3_aa: CASSPTREVGNEQFF
cdr3_nt: TGTGCCAGCTCACCTACTAGAGAGGTCGGCAATGAGCAGTTCTTC